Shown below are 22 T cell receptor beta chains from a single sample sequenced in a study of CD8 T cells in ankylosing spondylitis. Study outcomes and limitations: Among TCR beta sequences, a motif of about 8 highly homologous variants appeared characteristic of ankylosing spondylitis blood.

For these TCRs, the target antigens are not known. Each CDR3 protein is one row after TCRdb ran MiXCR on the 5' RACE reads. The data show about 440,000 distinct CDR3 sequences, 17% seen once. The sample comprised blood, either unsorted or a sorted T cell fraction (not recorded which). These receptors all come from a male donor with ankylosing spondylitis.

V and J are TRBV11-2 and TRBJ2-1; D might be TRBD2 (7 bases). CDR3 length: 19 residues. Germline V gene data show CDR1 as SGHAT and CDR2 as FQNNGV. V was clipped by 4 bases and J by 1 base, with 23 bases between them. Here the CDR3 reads CASSSPSAGAPGSYNEQFF. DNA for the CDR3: TGTGCCAGCAGCTCCCCCTCTGCGGGGGCACCGGGGTCCTACAATGAGCAGTTCTTC.

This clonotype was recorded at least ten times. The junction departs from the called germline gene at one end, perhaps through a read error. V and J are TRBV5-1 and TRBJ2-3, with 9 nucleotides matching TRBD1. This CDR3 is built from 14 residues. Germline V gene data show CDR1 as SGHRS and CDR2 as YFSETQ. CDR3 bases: TGTGCCAGCAGCTCCGGGACAGGGCGAGATACGCAGTATTTT. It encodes CASSSGTGRDTQYF.

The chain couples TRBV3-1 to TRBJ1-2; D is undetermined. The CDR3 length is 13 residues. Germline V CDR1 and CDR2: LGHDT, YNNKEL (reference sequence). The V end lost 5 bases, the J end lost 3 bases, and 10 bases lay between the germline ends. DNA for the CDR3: TGTGCCAGCAGCTTACAGCCAGACTATGGCTACACCTTC. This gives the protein CASSLQPDYGYTF.

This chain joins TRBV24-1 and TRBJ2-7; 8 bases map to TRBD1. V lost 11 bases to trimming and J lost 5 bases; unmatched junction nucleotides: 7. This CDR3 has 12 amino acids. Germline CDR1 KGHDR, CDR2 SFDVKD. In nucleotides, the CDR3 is TGTGCCATAGGACAGGGAGGCAACGAGCAGTACTTC. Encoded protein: CAIGQGGNEQYF.

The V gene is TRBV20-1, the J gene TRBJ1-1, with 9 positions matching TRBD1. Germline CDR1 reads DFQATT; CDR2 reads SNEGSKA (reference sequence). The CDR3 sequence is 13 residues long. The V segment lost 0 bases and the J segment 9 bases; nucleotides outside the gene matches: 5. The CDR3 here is CSARDGTGLQAFF. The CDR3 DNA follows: TGCAGTGCTAGAGATGGGACAGGGTTGCAAGCTTTCTTT.

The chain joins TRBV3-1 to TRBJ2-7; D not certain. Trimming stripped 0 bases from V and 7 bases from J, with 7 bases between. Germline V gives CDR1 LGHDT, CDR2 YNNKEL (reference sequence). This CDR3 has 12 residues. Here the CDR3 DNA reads TGTGCCAGCAGCCAAGATTTAAGGGAGCAGTACTTC. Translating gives CASSQDLREQYF.

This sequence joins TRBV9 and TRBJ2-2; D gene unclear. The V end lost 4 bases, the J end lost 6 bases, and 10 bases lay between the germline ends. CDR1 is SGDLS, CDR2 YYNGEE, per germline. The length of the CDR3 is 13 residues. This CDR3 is CASSLMVSGELFF. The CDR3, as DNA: TGTGCCAGCAGCCTCATGGTTTCCGGGGAGCTGTTTTTT.

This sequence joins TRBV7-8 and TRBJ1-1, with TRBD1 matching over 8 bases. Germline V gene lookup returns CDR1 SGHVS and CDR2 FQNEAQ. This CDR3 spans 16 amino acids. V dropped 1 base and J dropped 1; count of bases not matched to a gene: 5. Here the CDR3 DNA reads TGTGCCAGCAGCTTAGGGCAGGGGGCTTGGAACACTGAAGCTTTCTTT. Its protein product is CASSLGQGAWNTEAFF.

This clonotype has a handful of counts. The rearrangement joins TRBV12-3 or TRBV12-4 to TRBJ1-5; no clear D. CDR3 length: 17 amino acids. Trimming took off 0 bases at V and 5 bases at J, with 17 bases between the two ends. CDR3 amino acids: CASSLALNSLRDQPQHF. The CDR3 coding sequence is TGTGCCAGCAGTTTAGCGCTAAATAGCCTTAGGGATCAGCCCCAGCATTTT.

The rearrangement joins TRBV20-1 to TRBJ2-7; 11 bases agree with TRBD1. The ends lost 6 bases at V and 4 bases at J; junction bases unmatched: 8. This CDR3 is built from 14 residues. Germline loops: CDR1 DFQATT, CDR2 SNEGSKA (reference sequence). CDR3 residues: CSALQGTGGYEQYF. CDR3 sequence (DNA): TGCAGTGCCCTACAAGGGACAGGGGGTTACGAGCAGTACTTC.

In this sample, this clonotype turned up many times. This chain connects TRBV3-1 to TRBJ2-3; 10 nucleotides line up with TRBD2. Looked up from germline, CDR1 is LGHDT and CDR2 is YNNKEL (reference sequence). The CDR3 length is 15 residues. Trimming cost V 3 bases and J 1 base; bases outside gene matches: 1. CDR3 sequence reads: CASSHLAGGTDTQYF. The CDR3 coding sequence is TGTGCCAGCAGCCATCTAGCGGGAGGCACAGATACGCAGTATTTT.

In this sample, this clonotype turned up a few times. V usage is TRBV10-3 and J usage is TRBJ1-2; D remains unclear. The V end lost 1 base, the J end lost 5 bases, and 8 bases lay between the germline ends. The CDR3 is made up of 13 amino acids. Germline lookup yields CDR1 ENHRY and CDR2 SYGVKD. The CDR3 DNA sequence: TGTGCCATCAGTGAGTTAGAAGGGTATGGCTACACCTTC. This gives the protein CAISELEGYGYTF.

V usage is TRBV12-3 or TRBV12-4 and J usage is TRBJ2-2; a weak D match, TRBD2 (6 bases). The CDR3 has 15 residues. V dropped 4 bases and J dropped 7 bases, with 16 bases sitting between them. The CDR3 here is CASSWWQGLVGELFF. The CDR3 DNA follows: TGTGCCAGCAGTTGGTGGCAGGGACTCGTCGGGGAGCTGTTTTTT.

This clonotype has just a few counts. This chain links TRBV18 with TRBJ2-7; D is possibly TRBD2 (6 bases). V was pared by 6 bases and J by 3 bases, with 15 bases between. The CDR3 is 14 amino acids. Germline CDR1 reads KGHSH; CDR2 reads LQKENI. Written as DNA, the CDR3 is TGTGCCAGCTCTACCGGGAGCCAGGGCTACGAGCAGTACTTC. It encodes CASSTGSQGYEQYF.

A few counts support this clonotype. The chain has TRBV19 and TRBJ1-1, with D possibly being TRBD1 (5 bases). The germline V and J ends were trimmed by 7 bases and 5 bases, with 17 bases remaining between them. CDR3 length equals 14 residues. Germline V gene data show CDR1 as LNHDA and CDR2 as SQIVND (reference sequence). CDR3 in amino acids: CASNSGDSRTEAFF. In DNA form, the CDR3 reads TGTGCCAGTAACTCGGGGGACTCAAGGACTGAAGCTTTCTTT.

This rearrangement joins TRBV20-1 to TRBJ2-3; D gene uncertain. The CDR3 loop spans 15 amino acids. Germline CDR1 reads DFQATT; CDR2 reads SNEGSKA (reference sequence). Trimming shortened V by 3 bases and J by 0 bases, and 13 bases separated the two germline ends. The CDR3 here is CSASRPTTSTDTQYF. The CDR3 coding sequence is TGCAGTGCTAGTCGGCCTACAACTAGCACAGATACGCAGTATTTT.

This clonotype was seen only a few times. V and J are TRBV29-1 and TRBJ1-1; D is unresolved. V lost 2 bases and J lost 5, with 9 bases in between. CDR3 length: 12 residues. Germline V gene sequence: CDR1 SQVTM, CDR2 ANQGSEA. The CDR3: CSVESGGTEAFF. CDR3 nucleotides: TGCAGCGTTGAATCAGGCGGGACTGAAGCTTTCTTT.

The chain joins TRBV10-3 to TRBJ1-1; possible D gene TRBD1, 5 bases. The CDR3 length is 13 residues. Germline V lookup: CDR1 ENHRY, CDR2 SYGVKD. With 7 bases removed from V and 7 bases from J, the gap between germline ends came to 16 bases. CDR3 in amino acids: CAITELPGSEAFF. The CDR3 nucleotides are TGTGCCATCACCGAACTTCCAGGGAGTGAAGCTTTCTTT.

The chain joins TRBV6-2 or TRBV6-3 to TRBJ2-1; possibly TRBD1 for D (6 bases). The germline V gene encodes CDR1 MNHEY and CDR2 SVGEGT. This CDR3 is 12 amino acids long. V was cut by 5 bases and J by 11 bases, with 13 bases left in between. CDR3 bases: TGTGCCAGCAGTCCGCAGGGGAGTAAGCAGTTCTTC. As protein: CASSPQGSKQFF.

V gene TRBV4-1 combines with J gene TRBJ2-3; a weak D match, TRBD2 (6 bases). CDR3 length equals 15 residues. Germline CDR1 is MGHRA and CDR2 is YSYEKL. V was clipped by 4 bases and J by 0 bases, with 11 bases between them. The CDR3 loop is CASSRGRSSTDTQYF. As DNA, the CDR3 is TGCGCCAGCAGCCGAGGGAGGTCTAGCACAGATACGCAGTATTTT.

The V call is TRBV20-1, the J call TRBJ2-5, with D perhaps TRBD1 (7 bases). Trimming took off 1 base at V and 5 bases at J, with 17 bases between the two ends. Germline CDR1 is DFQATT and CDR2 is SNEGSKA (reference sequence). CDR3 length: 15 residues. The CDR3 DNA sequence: TGCAGTGCTAGAGGTCGCAGGGGGGCCGGGGAGACCCAGTACTTC. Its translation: CSARGRRGAGETQYF.

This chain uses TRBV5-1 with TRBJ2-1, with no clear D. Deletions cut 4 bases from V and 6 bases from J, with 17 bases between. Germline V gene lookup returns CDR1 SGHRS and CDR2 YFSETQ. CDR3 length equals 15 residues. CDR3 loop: CASSLVGSNVNEQFF. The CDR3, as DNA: TGCGCCAGCAGCCTGGTCGGCTCAAATGTCAATGAGCAGTTCTTC.